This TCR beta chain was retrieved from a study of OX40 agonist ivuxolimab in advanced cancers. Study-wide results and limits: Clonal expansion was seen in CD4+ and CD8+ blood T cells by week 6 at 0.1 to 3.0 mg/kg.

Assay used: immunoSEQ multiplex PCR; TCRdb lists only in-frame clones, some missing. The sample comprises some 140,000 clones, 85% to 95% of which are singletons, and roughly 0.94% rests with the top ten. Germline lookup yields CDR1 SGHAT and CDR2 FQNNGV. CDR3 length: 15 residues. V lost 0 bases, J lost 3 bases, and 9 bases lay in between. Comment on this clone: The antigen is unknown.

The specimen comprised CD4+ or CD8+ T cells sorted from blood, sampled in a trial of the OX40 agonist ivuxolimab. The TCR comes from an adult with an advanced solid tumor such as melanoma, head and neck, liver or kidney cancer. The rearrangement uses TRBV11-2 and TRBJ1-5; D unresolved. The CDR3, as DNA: TGTGCCAGCAGCTTAGAGGCGGGGTTCAATCAGCCCCAGCATTTT. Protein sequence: CASSLEAGFNQPQHF.